These T cell receptor beta chains were read from a single sample in a study of T-cell memory formation after mild COVID-19. TCRdb redid the calling of the 5' RACE reads with MiXCR, one entry per CDR3 protein. The table records approximately 480,000 distinct CDR3 sequences, approximately 18% of them present only once. Sequencing used PBMCs or a T cell subset sorted from them (not recorded which). The receptor set was obtained from an adult woman who had mild COVID-19 (a few samples of this study predate the infection). Cell type and time point are not known. Each CDR3 is given without its conserved first and last residue. A D gene is named only where the DNA matches it firmly.

v_call d_call cdr3_aa
TRBV14 - ASSQDKGRIYGYT
TRBV11-1 - ASSRTASSYNEQF
TRBV4-2 TRBD1 ASSQDRGQLSGANVLT
TRBV5-1 TRBD1 ASSLQGEGAQH
TRBV27 - ASSSGRFSGANVLT
TRBV7-2 TRBD2 ASSPIGTSSTDTQY
TRBV4-2 TRBD2 ASSRGLEPANEQF
TRBV20-1 - SAKEGRETQY
TRBV6-5 - ASREGLFTEAF
TRBV27 TRBD1 ASSSPTGAKGYNEQF
TRBV30 - AWRVSYNEQF
TRBV24-1 - ATSDLNQGVYGYT
TRBV5-1 - ASRVGPTEAETQY
TRBV12-3/TRBV12-4 - ASSSHRGGSSYEQY
TRBV7-9 TRBD1 ASSGDRGYNVLT
TRBV6-2/TRBV6-3 TRBD2 ASRPRLAAAHYNEQF
TRBV20-1 TRBD1 SAPPGGVANYGYT
TRBV9 - ASSVAYGSYEQY
TRBV12-3/TRBV12-4 - ASSSGGTDTQY
TRBV7-7 TRBD1 ASSLQTGLGDEQF
TRBV20-1 TRBD1 SASPPFDRGHGYT
TRBV7-3 - ASSRPGYEQY
TRBV9 - ASSVRGLGNEQF
TRBV7-9 - ASSFWTDSSYNEQF
TRBV6-2/TRBV6-3 TRBD2 ASSYPLAAYEQY
TRBV7-9 TRBD2 ASIYLGLAADNEQF
TRBV18 - ASSADRSTQY
TRBV27 TRBD1 ASSLRDRASGDHEQY
TRBV11-3 TRBD1 ATWDREKTEAF
TRBV19 - ASSMIGDGEAF
TRBV7-9 TRBD1 ASSFDRGMNTEAF
TRBV3-1 TRBD1 ASSLVGTENTEAF
TRBV7-8 - ASSRSGLKETQY
TRBV12-3/TRBV12-4 - ASSLKWPNQPQH
TRBV5-1 - ASSLAGLTDTQY
TRBV18 - ASSPVRDTQY
TRBV6-5 TRBD1 ASSYGTGEGDTQY
TRBV24-1 - ATSAKGSLNTEAF
TRBV5-1 - ASSSRLEPEQF
TRBV14 - ASSEDRRRRVAQY
TRBV7-6 TRBD1 ASSPRTGYTEAF
TRBV3-1 - ASSQDPYDSGSYNEQF
TRBV7-3 - ASSLNSGETQY
TRBV10-3 - AITEGKSTDTQY
TRBV12-5 - ASGLERVQF
TRBV6-6 - ASSYTDTEAF
TRBV5-1 - ASRQNDRPRYNEQF
TRBV12-3/TRBV12-4 TRBD2 ASSPGTIGETQY
TRBV7-6 - ASIPHAGNTGELF
TRBV5-6 TRBD1 ASSQGVPYEQY
TRBV7-2 TRBD2 ASSLAPMTSGSGETQY
TRBV12-3/TRBV12-4 - ASSRGTSLPYEQY
TRBV12-3/TRBV12-4 - ASSWGRGYGYT
TRBV29-1 - SVGAGGLQTGELF
TRBV20-1 TRBD2 SARPGLAVSEQF
TRBV4-2 TRBD1 ASSLPGGGVRNEKLF
TRBV29-1 TRBD1 SAEPTGYPLREQF